The TCR beta chain described here comes from a study of OX40 agonist ivuxolimab in advanced cancers. On the study more broadly: Ivuxolimab, an antibody acting as an agonist of OX40 (CD134), was used to treat patients. Ivuxolimab was delivered to patients intravenously every 2 weeks at doses spanning 0.01 to 10 mg/kg. The mean age was about 61 years, ranging from 23 to 79, with about four fifths of participants male. Study-level findings and limits: Part of the nonresponder group also had normalized T-cell clonal expansion that was low.

The table lists this clone with a count of one. The antigen remains undetermined. Unmatched junction bases numbered 12, after V lost 6 bases and J lost 1 base. Looked up from germline, CDR1 is GTSNPN and CDR2 is SVGIG (reference sequence). The CDR3 is made up of 16 amino acids. Data came from immunoSEQ multiplex PCR; TCRdb stores just in-frame clones and leaves some out. The sample has 60,000 to 65,000 clones, around 84% seen once. The chain is built from TRBV30 and TRBJ1-1; the match to TRBD1 covers 9 bases. The TCR originated in an adult with an advanced solid tumor such as melanoma, head and neck, liver or kidney cancer. Material: CD4+ or CD8+ T cells sorted from blood, obtained in a trial of the OX40 agonist ivuxolimab. In DNA form, the CDR3 reads TGTGCCTGCGTTCCGGGACAGGGTGAGAAGAACACTGAAGCTTTCTTT. It translates to CACVPGQGEKNTEAFF.